One sample yielded the 25 T cell receptor beta chains listed below, sequenced in a study of blood T cells in healthy people across ages. A sample-barcoded 5' primer and a J-beta primer mix were used in a second PCR of about 7 to 12 cycles. MiXCR, applied by TCRdb to the 5' RACE reads, yields one record per CDR3 protein. The sample includes 600,000 to 1,000,000 distinct CDR3 sequences, 20% to 30% seen only once; the top ten take under 4%. These data were also reused for a study on T cells of mothers and their children.

The sequencing input was blood. All receptors derive from a boy between 10 and 17 years old in good health.

The V gene is TRBV7-9, the J gene TRBJ2-5; D perhaps matches TRBD2 (6 bases). V was shortened by 2 bases and J by 2 bases, with 15 bases between the two germline ends. Germline V gives CDR1 SEHNR, CDR2 FQNEAQ (reference sequence). The CDR3 spans 16 residues. CDR3 sequence reads: CASSLSYRGTQETQYF. CDR3 bases: TGTGCCAGCAGCTTATCCTACCGTGGGACTCAAGAGACCCAGTACTTC.

This clonotype was seen repeatedly, ten times or more. The chain links TRBV4-3 to TRBJ2-7; 7 nucleotides line up with TRBD2. V was clipped by 1 base and J by 4 bases; unmatched bases: 4. The CDR3 spans 14 residues. Germline V CDR1 and CDR2: LGHNA, YSLEER. The CDR3 loop is CASSQASGLYEQYF. CDR3 coding DNA: TGCGCCAGCAGCCAAGCTAGCGGACTTTACGAGCAGTACTTC.

The CDR3 DNA reads TGTGCCAGCAGGAAGACAGGGGAGGGGACCCAGTACTTC. Protein product: CASRKTGEGTQYF. The V gene is TRBV28, the J gene TRBJ2-5, with a possible D match to TRBD1 (8 bases). The CDR3 is 13 residues long. The V end was cut by 6 bases, the J end by 7 bases, with 15 bases between. Germline V gene data show CDR1 as MDHEN and CDR2 as SYDVKM.

This clonotype came up a few times. The DNA for the CDR3 is TGTGCCACCAGCGACCTTCTAGCGGGGGGGTTCGGGGAGCTGTTTTTT. Amino acids: CATSDLLAGGFGELFF. The chain is built from TRBV15 and TRBJ2-2; TRBD2 matches at 12 bases. CDR1 is LNHNV and CDR2 is YYDKDF in the germline V gene (reference sequence). Trimming cost V 5 bases and J 7 bases; bases outside gene matches: 8. The CDR3 is 16 residues long.

This chain uses TRBV12-3 or TRBV12-4 with TRBJ2-5; TRBD2 aligns across 14 bases. The V gene end was trimmed by 8 bases and the J gene end by 5 bases; junction bases not matched to a gene: 7. The CDR3 is 15 amino acids. The CDR3 is CASLGLAGVTETQYF. The CDR3 DNA reads TGTGCCAGCTTGGGACTAGCGGGAGTCACTGAGACCCAGTACTTC.

This clonotype was counted a few times. The gene calls are TRBV6-2 or TRBV6-3 and TRBJ2-5; D is uncertain. TRBJ2-7 matches the DNA end more closely, so the J call is doubtful. Looked up from germline, CDR1 is MNHEY and CDR2 is SVGEGT. The CDR3 runs 14 residues. As DNA, the CDR3 is TGTGCCAGCAGTTACGGGCCTACCTACTACGAGCAGTACTTC. Translating it yields CASSYGPTYYEQYF.

The V and J genes are TRBV5-1 and TRBJ1-1; D might be TRBD1 (6 bases). Germline V CDR1 and CDR2: SGHRS, YFSETQ. Trimming removed 0 bases at V and 5 bases at J, with 17 bases between. The CDR3 sequence is 16 residues long. The CDR3 region has the DNA TGCGCCAGCAGCTTGGCGCCCCTCGGGGGCGGGACTGAAGCTTTCTTT. Its protein product is CASSLAPLGGGTEAFF.

This chain joins TRBV20-1 and TRBJ1-4; D perhaps matches TRBD1 (6 bases). The CDR3 covers 13 residues. V shed 5 bases and J shed 8 bases, with 15 bases lying between them. Germline V gene sequence: CDR1 DFQATT, CDR2 SNEGSKA (reference sequence). The CDR3 DNA is TGCAGTGCTCCACAGGGATCAGAAGAAAAACTGTTTTTT. Its protein product is CSAPQGSEEKLFF.

The CDR3 reads CSVGDGSGTYEQYF. CDR3 nucleotide sequence: TGCAGCGTGGGCGACGGTTCGGGCACCTACGAGCAGTACTTC. The rearrangement uses TRBV29-1 and TRBJ2-7, with no clear D. Trimming removed 6 bases at V and 2 bases at J, with 17 bases between. Germline V lookup: CDR1 SQVTM, CDR2 ANQGSEA. The CDR3 spans 14 residues.

This clonotype was detected only a few times. Sequence at one end of the junction differs from germline and may be a read error. The V gene is TRBV27, the J gene TRBJ2-1, with D possibly matching TRBD2 (5 bases). The germline CDR1 and CDR2 sequences are MNHEY and SMNVEV (reference sequence). This CDR3 is built from 16 residues. This CDR3 reads CASSFSHSAPYNEQLF. The CDR3 nucleotides are TGTGCCAGCAGTTTTAGTCATAGCGCCCCCTACAATGAGCAGCTCTTC.

V and J are TRBV13 and TRBJ1-1; 7 positions agree with TRBD1. V dropped 5 bases and J dropped 7; count of bases not matched to a gene: 7. The CDR3 sequence is 13 residues long. Germline assignment: CDR1 PRHDT and CDR2 FYEKMQ (reference sequence). Written as DNA, the CDR3 is TGTGCCAGCAGCCCACAAAGACAGGGTGAAGCTTTCTTT. Its protein product is CASSPQRQGEAFF.

The V and J genes are TRBV7-2 and TRBJ1-5, with 8 bases lining up with TRBD1. Germline assignment: CDR1 SGHTA and CDR2 FQGNSA. With V trimmed by 6 bases and J by 7 bases, 14 bases remained unmatched. The CDR3 sequence is 16 residues long. The CDR3 coding sequence is TGTGCCAGCAGTCTCGCCGGGACAGGTCTGAACCAGCCCCAGCATTTT. It yields the protein CASSLAGTGLNQPQHF.

This clonotype has at least ten counts. V and J are TRBV7-9 and TRBJ2-4; 7 bases agree with TRBD1. This CDR3 region has 16 residues. V shed 5 bases and J 0 bases; nucleotides not matched to a gene: 7. The germline V gene has CDR1 SEHNR and CDR2 FQNEAQ (reference sequence). The CDR3 nucleotides read TGTGCCAGCAGCCCCGGGGACAGCCTAGCCAAAAACATTCAGTACTTC. This gives the protein CASSPGDSLAKNIQYF.

Of note for this clonotype: The junction shows a germline mismatch at one end, possibly a read error. The chain links TRBV7-2 to TRBJ2-5, with D perhaps TRBD2 (6 bases). This CDR3 has 13 amino acids. Germline CDR1 and CDR2: SGHTA and FQGNSA. CDR3 sequence: CASSFPSVSSIDF. The DNA for the CDR3 is TGTGCCAGCAGCTTTCCTAGCGTATCCTCCATTGACTTC.

This rearrangement joins TRBV2 to TRBJ2-2; 9 nucleotides line up with TRBD1. The CDR3 is 12 amino acids. V was clipped by 3 bases and J by 13 bases; unmatched bases: 3. Germline V gives CDR1 SNHLY, CDR2 FYNNEI. CDR3 in DNA: TGTGCCAGCAGTGACGGGACAGGGTGGCTGTTTTTT. Amino acid sequence: CASSDGTGWLFF. Filled out from reference TRBV2 and TRBJ2-2, the complete variable domain reads EPEVTQTPSHQVTQMGQEVILRCVPISNHLYFYWYRQILGQKVEFLVSFYNNEISEKSEIFDDQFSVERPDGSNFTLKIRSTKLEDSAMYFCASSDGTGWLFFGEGSRLTVL.

This chain uses TRBV7-2 with TRBJ2-1; D ambiguous. V shed 3 bases and J shed 0 bases, with 9 bases lying between them. Germline V lookup: CDR1 SGHTA, CDR2 FQGNSA. This CDR3 is built from 15 residues. Here the CDR3 DNA reads TGTGCCAGCAGCTTCGGCTTTTCCTCCTACAATGAGCAGTTCTTC. Amino acid sequence: CASSFGFSSYNEQFF.

About this clonotype itself: Being one base from a much bigger clone, this may be a read error. In DNA form, the CDR3 reads TGTGCCAGCAGCGCGGACGGGGGGCGGGAGACCCAGTACTTC. This translates into CASSADGGRETQYF. The chain uses TRBV7-2 and TRBJ2-5, with a weak D call TRBD2 (7 bases). CDR3 length equals 14 residues. CDR1 is SGHTA and CDR2 is FQGNSA in the germline V gene. Trimming shortened V by 5 bases and J by 5 bases, and 15 bases separated the two germline ends. Combining the CDR3 with reference TRBV7-2 and TRBJ2-5 gives the whole variable domain GAGVSQSPSNKVTEKGKDVELRCDPISGHTALYWYRQSLGQGLEFLIYFQGNSAPDKSGLPSDRFSAERTGGSVSTLTIQRTQQEDSAVYLCASSADGGRETQYFGPGTRLLVL.

The V gene is TRBV20-1, the J gene TRBJ1-2; 7 nucleotides align to TRBD1. Trimming removed 6 bases from V and 4 bases from J; junction bases left unmatched: 11. There are 14 residues in the CDR3. Looked up from germline, CDR1 is DFQATT and CDR2 is SNEGSKA (reference sequence). CDR3 nucleotide sequence: TGCAGTGCCAGGGATCAGACAGGGAGCTATGGCTACACCTTC. Amino acids: CSARDQTGSYGYTF.

V usage is TRBV28 and J usage is TRBJ2-1; 7 bases line up with TRBD2. Germline lookup yields CDR1 MDHEN and CDR2 SYDVKM. Germline trimming cut 2 bases from V and 0 bases from J; bases unmatched to any gene: 1. CDR3 size: 15 residues. Written as DNA, the CDR3 is TGTGCCAGCAGTTTAAGGACTAGCTCCTACAATGAGCAGTTCTTC. Protein sequence: CASSLRTSSYNEQFF.

The V gene is TRBV7-9, the J gene TRBJ1-4; TRBD1 matches 7 bases. With 4 bases clipped from V and 6 bases from J, the junction kept 8 bases outside the gene matches. Germline V gene data show CDR1 as SEHNR and CDR2 as FQNEAQ (reference sequence). The CDR3 loop spans 15 amino acids. The CDR3 loop reads CASSSLTGMDEKLFF. The DNA of the CDR3 is TGTGCCAGCAGCTCATTGACAGGGATGGATGAAAAACTGTTTTTT.

In DNA, the CDR3 is TGCGCCAGCAGCTTGACGGGACAGAGCCAATATGGCTACACCTTC. It yields the protein CASSLTGQSQYGYTF. The chain uses TRBV5-1 and TRBJ1-2; the match to TRBD1 covers 7 bases. Per the germline V gene, CDR1 is SGHRS and CDR2 is YFSETQ. The CDR3 runs to 15 residues. The trim removed 1 base at V and 5 bases at J, leaving 8 bases unmatched.

The rearrangement uses TRBV20-1 and TRBJ2-5; TRBD2 matches 8 bases. The DNA end is more similar to TRBJ2-7, so the J call may be wrong. The CDR3 length is 13 residues. Germline values: CDR1 DFQATT, CDR2 SNEGSKA (reference sequence). The CDR3 region has the DNA TGCAGTGCTAGGTCCGGGAGGGCCTACGAGCAGTACTTC. Translation: CSARSGRAYEQYF.

Regarding this clonotype: One junction end does not reproduce the germline sequence, and a read error may be involved. The chain couples TRBV5-1 to TRBJ2-1; 7 bases fit TRBD1. The germline CDR1 and CDR2 sequences are SGHRS and YFSETQ. CDR3 length: 15 amino acids. CDR3 DNA: TGCGCCAGCGGCTTGGTTCTAGGGGGCTACAATGAACAGTTCTTC. Translated: CASGLVLGGYNEQFF.

Details on this clonotype: At one end, the junction sequence differs from germline, possibly due to a read error. The chain combines TRBV4-2 with TRBJ2-5, with 15 bases fitting TRBD2. The DNA matches TRBJ2-7 better at its end, which makes the J call doubtful. Germline V CDR1 and CDR2: LGHNA, YNFKEQ. This CDR3 is built from 18 residues. The CDR3 is CANSRASGLAGGEYEQYF. Written as DNA, the CDR3 is TGTGCCAACAGCCGCGCTTCGGGACTAGCGGGGGGCGAGTACGAGCAGTACTTC.

Only a few counts were recorded for this clonotype. V is TRBV14 and J is TRBJ1-1; 8 nucleotides agree with TRBD1. The CDR3 extends over 14 amino acids. Germline loops: CDR1 SGHDN, CDR2 FVKESK. V was pared by 0 bases and J by 7 bases, with 4 bases of the junction left unmatched. CDR3 loop: CASSQDRGQGEAFF. CDR3 bases: TGTGCCAGCAGCCAAGACAGGGGGCAGGGTGAAGCTTTCTTT.